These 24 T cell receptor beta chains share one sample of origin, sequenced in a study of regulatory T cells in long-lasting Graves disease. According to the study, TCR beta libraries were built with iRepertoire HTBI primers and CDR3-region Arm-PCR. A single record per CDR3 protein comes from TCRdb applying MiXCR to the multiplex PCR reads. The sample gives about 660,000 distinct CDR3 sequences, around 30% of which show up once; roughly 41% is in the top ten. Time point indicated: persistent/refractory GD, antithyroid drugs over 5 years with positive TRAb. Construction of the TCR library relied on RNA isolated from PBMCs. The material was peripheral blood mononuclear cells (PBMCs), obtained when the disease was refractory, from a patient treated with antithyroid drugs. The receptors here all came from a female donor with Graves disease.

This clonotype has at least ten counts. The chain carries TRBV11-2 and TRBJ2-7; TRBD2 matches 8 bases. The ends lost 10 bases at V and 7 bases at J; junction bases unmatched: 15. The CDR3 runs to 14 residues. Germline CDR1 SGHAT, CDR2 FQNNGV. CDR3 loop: CATGGQARIGEQYF. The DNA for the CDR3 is TGTGCCACGGGGGGGCAGGCTCGTATAGGGGAGCAGTACTTC.

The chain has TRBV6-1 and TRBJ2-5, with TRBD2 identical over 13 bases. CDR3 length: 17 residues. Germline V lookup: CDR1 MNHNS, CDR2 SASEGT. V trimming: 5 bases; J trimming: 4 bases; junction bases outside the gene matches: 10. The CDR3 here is CASSLGLAGDLLETQYF. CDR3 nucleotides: TGTGCCAGCAGTCTCGGACTAGCGGGAGATTTACTAGAGACCCAGTACTTC.

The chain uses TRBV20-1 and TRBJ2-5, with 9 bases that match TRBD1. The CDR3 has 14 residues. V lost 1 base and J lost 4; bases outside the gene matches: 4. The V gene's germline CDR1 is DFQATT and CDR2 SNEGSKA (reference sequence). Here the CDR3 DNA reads TGCAGTGCTAGAGGACAGGGGGAGGTAGAGACCCAGTACTTC. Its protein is CSARGQGEVETQYF.

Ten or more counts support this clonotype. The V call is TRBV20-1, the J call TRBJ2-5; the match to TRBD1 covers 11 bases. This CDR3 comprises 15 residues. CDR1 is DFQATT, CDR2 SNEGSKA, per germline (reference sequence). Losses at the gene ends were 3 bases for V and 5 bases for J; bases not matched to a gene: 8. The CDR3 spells CSARWTGGLDETQYF. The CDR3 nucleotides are TGCAGTGCTAGGTGGACAGGGGGCTTGGATGAGACCCAGTACTTC.

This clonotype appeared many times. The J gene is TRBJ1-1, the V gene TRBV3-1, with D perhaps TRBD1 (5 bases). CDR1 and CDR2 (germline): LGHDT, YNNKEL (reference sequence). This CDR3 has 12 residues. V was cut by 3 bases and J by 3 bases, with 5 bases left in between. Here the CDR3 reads CASSQGDTEAFF. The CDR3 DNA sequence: TGTGCCAGCAGCCAGGGGGACACTGAAGCTTTCTTT.

CDR3 protein: CATSRDGYTDTQYF. CDR3 DNA sequence: TGTGCCACCAGCAGGGACGGGTACACAGATACGCAGTATTTT. This rearrangement joins TRBV15 to TRBJ2-3; D is unclear. Trimming left V 3 bases short and J 2 bases short, with 9 bases between. Germline V CDR1 and CDR2: LNHNV, YYDKDF (reference sequence). CDR3 length: 14 amino acids. Filled out from reference TRBV15 and TRBJ2-3, the complete variable domain reads DAMVIQNPRYQVTQFGKPVTLSCSQTLNHNVMYWYQQKSSQAPKLLFHYYDKDFNNEADTPDNFQSRRPNTSFCFLDIRSPGLGDTAMYLCATSRDGYTDTQYFGPGTRLTVL.

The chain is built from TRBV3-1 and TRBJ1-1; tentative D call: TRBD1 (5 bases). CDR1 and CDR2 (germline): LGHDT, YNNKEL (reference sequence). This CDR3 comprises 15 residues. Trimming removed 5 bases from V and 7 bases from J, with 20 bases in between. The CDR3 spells CASSTRDQYLGEAFF. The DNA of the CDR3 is TGTGCCAGCAGCACTCGGGACCAATATCTGGGTGAAGCTTTCTTT.

CDR3 region: CASSSLSAGGEQFF. CDR3 in DNA: TGTGCCAGCAGCTCTTTGTCTGCGGGAGGTGAGCAGTTCTTC. This chain links TRBV11-2 with TRBJ2-1; 8 bases map to TRBD2. Germline assignment: CDR1 SGHAT and CDR2 FQNNGV. The CDR3 consists of 14 residues. Trimming took 4 bases from V and 9 from J; bases not matched to a gene: 8. The variable domain in full, with the rest retrieved from reference TRBV11-2 and TRBJ2-1, is EAGVAQSPRYKIIEKRQSVAFWCNPISGHATLYWYQQILGQGPKLLIQFQNNGVVDDSQLPKDRFSAERLKGVDSTLKIQPAKLEDSAVYLCASSSLSAGGEQFFGPGTRLTVL.

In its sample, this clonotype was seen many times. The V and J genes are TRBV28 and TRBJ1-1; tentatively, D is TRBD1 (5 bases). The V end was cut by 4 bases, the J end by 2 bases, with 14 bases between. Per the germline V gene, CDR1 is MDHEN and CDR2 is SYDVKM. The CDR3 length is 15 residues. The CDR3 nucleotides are TGTGCCAGCAGTTACCCCGGACACACAAACACTGAAGCTTTCTTT. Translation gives CASSYPGHTNTEAFF.

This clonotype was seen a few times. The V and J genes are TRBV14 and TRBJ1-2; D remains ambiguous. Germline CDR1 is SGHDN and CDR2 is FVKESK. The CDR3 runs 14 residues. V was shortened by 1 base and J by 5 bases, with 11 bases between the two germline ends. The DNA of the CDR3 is TGTGCCAGCAGCCAAGGGCCCCCGCTTTATGGCTACACCTTC. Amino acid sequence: CASSQGPPLYGYTF.

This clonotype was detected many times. CDR3 in amino acids: CASGLVRSEQGANEQYF. The DNA of the CDR3 is TGTGCTAGTGGTTTGGTACGTTCGGAGCAGGGGGCGAACGAGCAGTACTTC. V usage is TRBV12-5 and J usage is TRBJ2-7; 8 bases line up with TRBD1. The V gene's germline CDR1 is LGHNT and CDR2 FRNRAP. V shed 0 bases, J shed 5 bases, and the junction held 12 bases outside the gene matches. This CDR3 comprises 17 residues.

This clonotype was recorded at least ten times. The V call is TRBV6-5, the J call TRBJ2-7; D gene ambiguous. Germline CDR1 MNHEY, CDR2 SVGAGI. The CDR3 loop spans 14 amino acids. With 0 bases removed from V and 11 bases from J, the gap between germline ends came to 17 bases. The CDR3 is CASSYSTSFRSKYF. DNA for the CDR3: TGTGCCAGCAGTTACTCAACCAGTTTCCGGAGCAAGTACTTC.

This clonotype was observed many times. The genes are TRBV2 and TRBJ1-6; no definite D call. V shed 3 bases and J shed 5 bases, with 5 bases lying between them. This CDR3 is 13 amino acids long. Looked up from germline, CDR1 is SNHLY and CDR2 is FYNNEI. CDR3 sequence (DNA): TGTGCCAGCAGTGAGGTGCATAATTCACCCCTCCACTTT. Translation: CASSEVHNSPLHF.

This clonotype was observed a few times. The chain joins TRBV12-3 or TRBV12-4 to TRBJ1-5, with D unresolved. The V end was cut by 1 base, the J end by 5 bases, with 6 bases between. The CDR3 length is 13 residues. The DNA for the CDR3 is TGTGCCAGCAGTTTAGAGATGGATCAGCCCCAGCATTTT. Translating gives CASSLEMDQPQHF.

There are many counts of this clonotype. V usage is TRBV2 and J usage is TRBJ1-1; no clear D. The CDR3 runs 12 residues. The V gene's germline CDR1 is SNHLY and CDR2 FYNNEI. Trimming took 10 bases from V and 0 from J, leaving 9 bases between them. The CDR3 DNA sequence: TGTGCCACACTAACAGTGAACACTGAAGCTTTCTTT. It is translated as CATLTVNTEAFF.

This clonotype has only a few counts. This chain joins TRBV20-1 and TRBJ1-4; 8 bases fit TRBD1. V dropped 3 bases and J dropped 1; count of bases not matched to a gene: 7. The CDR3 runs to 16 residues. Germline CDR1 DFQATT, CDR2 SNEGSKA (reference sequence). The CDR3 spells CSASPRTGRTNEKLFF. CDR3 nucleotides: TGCAGTGCTAGTCCCCGGACAGGGAGAACTAATGAAAAACTGTTTTTT.

In nucleotides, the CDR3 is TGTGCCAGCAGTTTCCGGGACAGGGGTTCACCCCTCCACTTT. Its protein product is CASSFRDRGSPLHF. The gene calls are TRBV12-3 or TRBV12-4 and TRBJ1-6; 10 positions match TRBD1. Trimming at V came to 3 bases and at J to 9 bases, leaving 2 bases not matched to a gene. CDR3 length: 14 residues.

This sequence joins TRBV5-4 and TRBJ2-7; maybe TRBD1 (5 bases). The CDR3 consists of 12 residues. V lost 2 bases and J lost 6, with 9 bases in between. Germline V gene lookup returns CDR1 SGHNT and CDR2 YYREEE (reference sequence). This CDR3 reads CASSFVQGEQYF. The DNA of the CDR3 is TGTGCCAGCAGCTTCGTGCAGGGCGAGCAGTACTTC.

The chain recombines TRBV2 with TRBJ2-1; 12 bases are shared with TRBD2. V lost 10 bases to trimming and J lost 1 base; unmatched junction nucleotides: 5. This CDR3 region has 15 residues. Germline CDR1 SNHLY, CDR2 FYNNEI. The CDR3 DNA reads TGTGCCATCCCCGGACTAGCGGGGTCCTACAATGAGCAGTTCTTC. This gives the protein CAIPGLAGSYNEQFF.

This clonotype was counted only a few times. The CDR3 here is CASSLVGRGREQYF. CDR3 nucleotides: TGTGCCAGCAGCTTGGTGGGCAGGGGGCGCGAGCAGTACTTC. The V gene is TRBV5-5, the J gene TRBJ2-7; 8 bases are shared with TRBD1. V trimming: 0 bases; J trimming: 6 bases; junction bases outside the gene matches: 5. This CDR3 contains 14 residues. CDR1 SGHKS and CDR2 YYEKEE come from the germline V gene (reference sequence). Full variable domain (remainder filled in from reference TRBV5-5 and TRBJ2-7): DAGVTQSPTHLIKTRGQQVTLRCSPISGHKSVSWYQQVLGQGPQFIFQYYEKEERGRGNFPDRFSARQFPNYSSELNVNALLLGDSALYLCASSLVGRGREQYFGPGTRLTVT.

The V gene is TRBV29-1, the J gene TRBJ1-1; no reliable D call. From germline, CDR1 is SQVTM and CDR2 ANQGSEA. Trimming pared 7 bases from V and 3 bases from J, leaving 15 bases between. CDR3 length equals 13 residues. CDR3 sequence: CSEHPPGYTEAFF. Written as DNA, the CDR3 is TGCAGCGAACACCCGCCGGGATACACTGAAGCTTTCTTT.

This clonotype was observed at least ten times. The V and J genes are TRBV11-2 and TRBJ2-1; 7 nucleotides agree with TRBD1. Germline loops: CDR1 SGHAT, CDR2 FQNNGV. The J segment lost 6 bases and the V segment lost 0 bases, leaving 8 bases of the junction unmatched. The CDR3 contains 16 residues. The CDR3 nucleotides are TGTGCCAGCAGCTTAGATATGGTGTGGACAGGCAATGAGCAGTTCTTC. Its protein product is CASSLDMVWTGNEQFF.

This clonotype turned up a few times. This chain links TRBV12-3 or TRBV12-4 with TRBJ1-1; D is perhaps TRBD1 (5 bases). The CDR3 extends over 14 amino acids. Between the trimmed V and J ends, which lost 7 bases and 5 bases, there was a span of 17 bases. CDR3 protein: CASTTGPLGTEAFF. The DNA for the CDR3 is TGTGCCAGCACCACGGGACCCCTGGGGACTGAAGCTTTCTTT.

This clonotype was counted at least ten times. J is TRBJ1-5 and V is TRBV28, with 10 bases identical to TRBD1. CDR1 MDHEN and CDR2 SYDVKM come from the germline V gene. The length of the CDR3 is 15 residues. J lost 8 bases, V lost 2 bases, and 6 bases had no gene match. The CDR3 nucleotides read TGTGCCAGCAGTTTAGGACAGGGGGAAAGCAAGCCCCAGCATTTT. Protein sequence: CASSLGQGESKPQHF.